What follows are 17 T cell receptor beta chains derived from one specimen sequenced in a study of CD8+ T cells in alopecia areata. Extracted RNA was reverse transcribed into cDNA, the sequencing template. Sequencing was performed with immunoSEQ multiplex PCR; in TCRdb, only in-frame clones are kept and a portion is missing. The data hold 120,000 to 150,000 clones, with roughly 44% observed a single time. The sequenced sample was CD4+ T cells sorted from blood. These receptors were obtained from a human donor with alopecia areata.

This chain uses TRBV10-2 with TRBJ1-5; D gene unclear. From germline, CDR1 is WSHSY and CDR2 SAAADI. V gave up 8 bases and J gave up 4 bases, with 18 bases separating them. The CDR3 has 15 residues. CDR3 protein: CASSAGPLENQPQHF. Here the CDR3 DNA reads TGCGCCAGCTCGGCCGGCCCCCTGGAGAATCAGCCCCAGCATTTT.

This clone was counted a few times. This chain joins TRBV18 and TRBJ2-7; D not resolved. Trimming removed 5 bases from V and 2 bases from J, with 7 bases in between. Germline V lookup: CDR1 KGHSH, CDR2 LQKENI. This CDR3 comprises 12 residues. CDR3 in amino acids: CASSTSAYEQYF. The CDR3 DNA sequence: TGTGCCAGCTCAACATCAGCCTACGAGCAGTACTTC.

The CDR3 DNA reads as TGCAGCGTTGAAGACAGATTAAACTATGGCTACACCTTC. Amino acid sequence: CSVEDRLNYGYTF. The V gene is TRBV29-1, the J gene TRBJ1-2, with no clear D. The CDR3 runs 13 residues. The germline V and J ends were trimmed by 0 bases and 2 bases, with 7 bases remaining between them. The germline V gene encodes CDR1 SQVTM and CDR2 ANQGSEA.

V and J are TRBV4-1 and TRBJ2-1, with 12 positions matching TRBD2. The ends lost 1 base at V and 7 bases at J; junction bases unmatched: 5. Germline CDR1 reads MGHRA; CDR2 reads YSYEKL. The CDR3 consists of 16 residues. The CDR3 protein is CASSQVTSGSWNEQFF. The CDR3 DNA reads as TGCGCCAGCAGCCAAGTGACTAGCGGGAGTTGGAATGAGCAGTTCTTC.

The chain uses TRBV7-2 and TRBJ1-1; TRBD1 might be the D (6 bases). The CDR3 consists of 14 residues. V was shortened by 1 base and J by 11 bases, with 17 bases between the two germline ends. The V gene's germline CDR1 is SGHTA and CDR2 FQGNSA. The CDR3: CASSLERRRGHAFF. CDR3 in DNA: TGTGCCAGCAGCTTAGAGAGGCGCAGGGGACATGCTTTCTTT.

This clone turned up a few times. CDR3 sequence: CASSLSGRGHEQYF. The CDR3 DNA is TGCGCCAGCAGCTTATCCGGGAGAGGCCACGAGCAGTACTTC. V is TRBV5-1 and J is TRBJ2-7; TRBD2 is a possible D gene (6 bases). The V end was cut by 2 bases, the J end by 5 bases, with 14 bases between. CDR3 length: 14 residues. In germline, CDR1 is SGHRS, CDR2 YFSETQ.

This clone has just a few counts. The J gene is TRBJ2-7, the V gene TRBV29-1; D might be TRBD1 (5 bases). With 7 bases removed from V and 0 bases from J, the gap between germline ends came to 19 bases. Germline V CDR1 and CDR2: SQVTM, ANQGSEA. The CDR3 is made up of 15 amino acids. The CDR3 bases are TGCAGCGCGAGCTTGGGGCAGGTAACCTCCTACGAGCAGTACTTC. Amino acids: CSASLGQVTSYEQYF.

Remarks on this clone: Other DNA variants within this sample encode the same CDR3. The gene calls are TRBV7-9 and TRBJ2-5; D ambiguous. The CDR3 has 13 amino acids. V was pared by 3 bases and J by 0 bases, with 5 bases between. CDR1 and CDR2 from the germline V gene are SEHNR and FQNEAQ (reference sequence). The CDR3 bases are TGTGCCAGCAGCTTGGGAAACCAAGAGACCCAGTACTTC. Encoded protein: CASSLGNQETQYF.

The chain recombines TRBV7-3 with TRBJ2-5, with 7 bases aligning to TRBD1. Germline V gives CDR1 SGHTA, CDR2 FQGTGA. Trimming removed 8 bases from V and 1 base from J; junction bases left unmatched: 1. This CDR3 has 12 amino acids. The CDR3 region is CASRDSQETQYF. The CDR3 DNA reads as TGTGCCAGCCGGGACAGCCAAGAGACCCAGTACTTC.

The rearrangement uses TRBV27 and TRBJ2-7; D unclear. The V end was cut by 10 bases, the J end by 3 bases, with 10 bases between. Germline V gives CDR1 MNHEY, CDR2 SMNVEV (reference sequence). The CDR3 is 11 amino acids. The CDR3 region has the DNA TGTGCCACCGCCGACGGCTACGAGCAGTACTTC. Translating gives CATADGYEQYF.

This clone has more than one count but fewer than ten. CDR3 DNA: TGTGCCAGCAGTCATAGGACAGGTCAGGAGACCCAGTACTTC. This codes for CASSHRTGQETQYF. This sequence joins TRBV28 and TRBJ2-5; TRBD1 aligns across 7 bases. The CDR3 is 14 amino acids. Germline loops: CDR1 MDHEN, CDR2 SYDVKM. V was clipped by 5 bases and J by 5 bases; unmatched bases: 8.

This clone is a singleton in its sample. The rearrangement joins TRBV5-1 to TRBJ2-5; D gene unclear. The germline CDR1 and CDR2 sequences are SGHRS and YFSETQ. Trimming removed 4 bases at V and 2 bases at J, with 6 bases between. This CDR3 region has 12 residues. CDR3 in DNA: TGCGCCAGCAGCGTAGAACAAGAGACCCAGTACTTC. This sequence encodes CASSVEQETQYF.

The chain has TRBV28 and TRBJ2-5; TRBD2 matches 8 bases. Germline values: CDR1 MDHEN, CDR2 SYDVKM. The CDR3 runs to 15 residues. J was trimmed by 5 bases and V by 3 bases; bases with no gene match: 8. The CDR3, as DNA: TGTGCCAGCAGTTTGCCCTGGGCGGGGGGCGAGACCCAGTACTTC. The encoded protein is CASSLPWAGGETQYF.

This clone has just a few counts. At the DNA level, this CDR3 is encoded by other sequences in the same sample as well. The V gene is TRBV29-1, the J gene TRBJ2-5, with 11 bases fitting TRBD2. The CDR3 spans 13 residues. Trimming cost V 4 bases and J 2 bases; bases outside gene matches: 0. Germline V gene sequence: CDR1 SQVTM, CDR2 ANQGSEA. The CDR3 loop is CSVGTSGQETQYF. CDR3 DNA sequence: TGCAGCGTTGGGACTAGCGGGCAAGAGACCCAGTACTTC.

On this clone itself: The junction does not match germline at one end; this may be a read error. The sample holds other DNA sequences that translate to the same CDR3. The rearrangement joins TRBV30 to TRBJ2-3; tentatively, D is TRBD1 (6 bases). CDR3 length: 13 amino acids. Germline CDR1 and CDR2: GTSNPN and SVGIG (reference sequence). This chain's CDR3 is CAWRVGARDTQYF. The CDR3 region has the DNA TGTGCCTGGAGAGTGGGGGCGCGAGATACACAGTATTTT.

The chain couples TRBV5-1 to TRBJ2-5; 9 positions match TRBD2. Germline CDR1 and CDR2: SGHRS and YFSETQ. V shed 9 bases, J shed 3 bases, and the junction held 6 bases outside the gene matches. There are 13 residues in the CDR3. CDR3 amino acids: CAKRLAAKETQYF. The CDR3, as DNA: TGCGCCAAGAGACTAGCGGCAAAAGAGACCCAGTACTTC. The variable domain in full, with the rest retrieved from reference TRBV5-1 and TRBJ2-5, is KAGVTQTPRYLIKTRGQQVTLSCSPISGHRSVSWYQQTPGQGLQFLFEYFSETQRNKGNFPGRFSGRQFSNSRSEMNVSTLELGDSALYLCAKRLAAKETQYFGPGTRLLVL.

This clone came up a few times. This chain uses TRBV19 with TRBJ2-3; 7 bases line up with TRBD2. This CDR3 has 14 residues. Germline CDR1 and CDR2: LNHDA and SQIVND (reference sequence). V lost 8 bases to trimming and J lost 6 bases; unmatched junction nucleotides: 11. CDR3 in DNA: TGTGCCAGTGGTAGCGGGTCCGGGATGGATACGCAGTATTTT. Translated, it gives CASGSGSGMDTQYF.